This record covers a single TCR beta chain. There is no known antigen for this receptor. There are no base qualities to consult, and no much larger clone falls within one base. CDR1 is given as MNHEY and CDR2 as SVGEGT, both from the germline V gene. The CDR3 measures 18 amino acids from cysteine to phenylalanine. The entry retains the CDR3 DNA only, 54 bases that are in frame from base 1. V loses 6 bases at its end and J loses 7 bases; junction bases beyond the gene matches: 20. The immunoSEQ Assay, a bias-controlled multiplex PCR, was used to amplify TCRbeta CDR3 regions from genomic DNA. Per the source publication's procedure: Nucleated cell counts per sample were estimated from amplification of reference gene primers within the assay. To quantify the absolute abundance of each unique TCRbeta CDR3 rearrangement, sequence reads were collapsed and filtered. For each sample, productive Simpson clonality was calculated as the square root of Simpson's diversity index over productive rearrangements. Entries here come from immuneACCESS through TCRdb and include only in-frame sequences with V and J called. Some clones fail to appear in such tables; in the studies checked, an unresolved V gene covers under half of the shortfall, and the cause of the remainder is unknown. V, J and clone size are taken as reported in that table, and D and trimming were inferred from the DNA itself. Counted in this sample were fewer than 600,000 clones; approximately 87% of them appeared once. The top ten hold approximately 1.8% of the sample.

This sample is drawn from a study of blood T cell repertoires in COVID-19 (dated by TCRdb to 2020 to 2021). Turning to the overall study: Samples covering the acute and convalescent phases of COVID-19 were provided by collaborators in the United States, Italy and Spain. The material from the prospective study consisted of cDNA or gDNA derived from T cells, B-cell-depleted T cells, or PBMCs. Deeply sampled blood TCRbeta repertoires from subjects exposed to, actively infected with, or recovered from COVID-19 were included in the dataset. The repertoires were released in a freely available public database intended as a resource for research on the immune response to SARS-CoV-2. The samples were drawn from two sources: the first 160 participants of the ongoing ImmuneRACE study, and 1,254 subjects contributed by 6 global collaborators. Sample metadata almost always included a de-identified subject ID, COVID-19 status, age in years and sex. Where HLA class I and class II types were available, the types were taken from metadata supplied by the sample provider, not from assay-based typing.

Enrolling through a virtual design, the prospective study's participants ranged in age from roughly 18 to 90 years and lived across more than 20 United States geographic areas. To assign participants to cohorts, the prospective study relied on clinical history that participants themselves reported in a screening survey and a study questionnaire. ImmuneRACE Cohort 3 recovered participants were defined by two consecutive negative NP/OP PCR tests, healthcare professional clearance, or symptom resolution. In the prospective study, mobile phlebotomists collected whole blood, serum and a nasopharyngeal or oropharyngeal swab from each participant. Prospective study participants could optionally give additional blood draws and questionnaires over a roughly two-month period. Before DNA extraction, blood samples from the prospective study were shipped at room temperature or frozen. The study at large found these results: How much clinical and demographic metadata was included differed by source and by participant, and the metadata was provided uncurated.

Sequences were obtained from PBMCs or T cells enriched from blood (not recorded which). The TCR originated in a woman aged 40 to 50 who had recovered from COVID-19. The rearrangement combines TRBV6-2 or TRBV6-3 with TRBJ2-1; the junction holds 8 bases that match TRBD2. At the DNA level, the sequence is TGTGCCAGCAGCCCTGGCCGATTAGCGGGGACTATCGGGAATGAGCAGTTCTTC. This gives the protein CASSPGRLAGTIGNEQFF.